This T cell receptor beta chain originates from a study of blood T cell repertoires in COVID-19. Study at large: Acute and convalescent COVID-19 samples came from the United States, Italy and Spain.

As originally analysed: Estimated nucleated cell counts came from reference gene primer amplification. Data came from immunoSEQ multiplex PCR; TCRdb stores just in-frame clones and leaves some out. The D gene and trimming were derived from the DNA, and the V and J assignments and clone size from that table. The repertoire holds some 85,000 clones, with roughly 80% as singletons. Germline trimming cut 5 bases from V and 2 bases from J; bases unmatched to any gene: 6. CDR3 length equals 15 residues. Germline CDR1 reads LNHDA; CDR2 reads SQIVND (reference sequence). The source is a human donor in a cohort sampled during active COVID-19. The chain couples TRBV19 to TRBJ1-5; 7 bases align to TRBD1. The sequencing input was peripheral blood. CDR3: CASSLGQVGNQPQHF. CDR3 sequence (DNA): TGTGCCAGTAGTTTAGGACAGGTTGGCAATCAGCCCCAGCATTTT.